This T cell receptor (beta chain) was recorded in a study of PD-L1 blockade in urothelial cancer. Whole-study context: The number of prior chemotherapy regimens per patient was 0 to 3. Treatment start was followed by blood analysis at 3 weeks (second dose) and again at 6 weeks.

Points from the study as a whole: A below-median TCR clonality in blood before treatment predicted better survival.

Spike-ins of synthetic TCR analog templates went into each PCR. TCRdb's table, derived via immunoSEQ multiplex PCR, lists solely in-frame clones and lacks some. The sample carries more than 35,000 clones, roughly 90% recorded once. As to time point: pretreatment peripheral blood. Trimming cost V 4 bases and J 3 bases; bases outside gene matches: 5. The CDR3 contains 15 residues. Germline-derived CDR1 and CDR2 are SEHNR and FQNEAQ (reference sequence). Points on this clone: Its specificity is not known.

V usage is TRBV7-9 and J usage is TRBJ2-3; 9 bases line up with TRBD2. The sequences come from PBMCs, collected around atezolizumab (anti-PD-L1) treatment. The sequence was collected from an older woman with urothelial cancer. The CDR3 here is CASSWAAGGTDTQYF. In DNA, the CDR3 is TGTGCCAGCAGCTGGGCGGCGGGGGGGACAGATACGCAGTATTTT.